This TCR beta chain was captured in a study of cytomegalovirus exposure and HLA in healthy donors (dated by TCRdb to the late 2010s). Context from the whole study: According to an earlier analysis of 587 of the donors, some 180 million T cells yielded roughly 100 million unique TCR beta sequences and 276 Gb of sequence data. About 280 gigabases of sequencing data and approximately 84 million unique TCR sequences were included in an early release covering 500 to 750 HLA-typed donors. The genetic ancestry cluster associated with self-reported Caucasian donors included roughly four fifths of the approximately 430 genotyped donors. The aim of the study was to test whether cataloging public T cell receptors could identify signatures of past pathogen exposure. The study used immunosequencing to profile the T cell repertoires of approximately 640 subjects and linked those repertoires to cytomegalovirus serostatus. In addition to the first cohort of 650 to 750 subjects, a separate validation cohort of about 120 different subjects was used. The study combined high-throughput TCR immunosequencing, statistical association of individual TCRs with disease status, and machine learning to predict cytomegalovirus infection status. To study patterns of TCR occurrence, a later analysis re-analyzed previously published TCR beta repertoires from several hundred donors and added high-resolution HLA genotyping. Rather than drawing on any new phenotypic data, the later analysis identified candidate immune exposures from TCR beta sequences and the way those sequences occurred across donors. In an earlier analysis of 500 to 650 of the donors, high-throughput TCR beta sequencing was used to judge whether each TCR beta V gene segment behaved as functional or pseudogenic. Donor age, sex, ethnicity and CMV serostatus were compiled alongside the repertoire data. In a later genetic analysis, genome-wide SNP genotypes for about 55% of the 666 donors were used, and that subset was treated as a discovery cohort. Every discovery cohort repertoire had been produced on one sequencing platform. HLA typing covered class I and class II loci at four-digit resolution. The number of donors typed differed by locus, with about 629-630 for A, B, C, DRB1 and DQB1, 522 for DQA1, 606 for DPA1, and 400 to 490 for DPB1. Because of strong linkage in the cohort, 4 to 6 DR-DQ haplotypes were treated as single units for association and clustering. Across about 370 genotyped donors of the cohort, an average of roughly 250,000 unique TCR beta nucleotide sequences per donor were sequenced, and approximately 19% of those sequences were non-productive. Overall study outcomes, separate from this receptor: HLA typing was unavailable for some donors at each locus, so association tests used only the typed subset. Roughly uniform sequencing depth across donors was assumed in presence/absence analyses, although this assumption may not hold. In a later genetic analysis, fewer N-insertions in productive TCRs were reported among donors in an Asian-associated ancestry cluster than the roughly 700-donor mean. In the study, 150 to 200 TCR beta chains were listed as associated with cytomegalovirus. In a later analysis, HLA-associated TCR beta chains showed more clonal expansion and lower generation probabilities than non-associated chains that were equally common. A later genetic analysis associated a missense DCLRE1C variant with V-gene and J-gene trimming of TCR beta chains, and an independent cohort replicated the association. Most TCR sequences were observed very rarely across donors, whereas some public TCRs were present in many individuals. In a later analysis, TCR association rates were found to vary across HLA loci, with the most associated TCRs seen for DRB1 alleles and the fewest for HLA-C alleles. Correlated functional status among segregating V segments might be attributable to linkage disequilibrium, but an unknown experimental factor could not be ruled out. An earlier analysis of 587 of the donors showed that most TCR beta V segments appeared in productive rearrangements either about 90% or about 30% of the time, which broadly matched IMGT annotations. The earlier analysis of approximately 540 of the donors excluded some 15 rarely observed V segments, including chromosome 9 orphons, because counts were too low. The classifier was reported to diagnose cytomegalovirus status with high specificity and sensitivity in both the original and validation cohorts. Assigning TCR associations to individual alleles was difficult when HLA alleles, especially DR and DQ, strongly co-occurred. Most CMV-associated TCR beta chains appeared to be HLA-restricted in a later analysis, and the HLA associations seemed to be driven largely by CMV exposure. A cluster of highly shared sequence variants was judged likely to represent a technical artifact of the sequencing pipeline. The authors suggested that the approach could potentially be generalized to other disease states and immunological phenotypes. Immune exposure information for the cohort was limited to CMV serostatus. Because the 87-base-pair reads could not distinguish some IMGT-functional V segments, including TRBV6-2 and TRBV6-3, those segments were excluded. A later analysis associated 17,000 or so TCR beta sequences with specific HLA alleles at a false discovery rate of 0.05. A few of the identified cytomegalovirus-associated TCR beta chains were confirmed in vitro to be specific for cytomegalovirus antigens. A further reported finding was that TCR beta sequences accurately predicted the HLA-A and HLA-B alleles for most subjects in the first cohort. According to a later analysis, parvovirus B19, influenza, CMV and Epstein-Barr virus appeared linked to several top co-occurrence clusters. This cohort had only TCR beta chains sequenced, and the lack of alpha or paired-chain data limited which features could be detected.

A word on this clone: Which antigen it targets is not known. The input lacks base qualities; no much larger clone sits a single base away.

CDR1 SGHVS and CDR2 FNYEAQ were looked up in the germline V gene. V and J are truncated by 1 base and 8 bases respectively, leaving an intervening sequence of 8 bases. Including the terminal cysteine and phenylalanine, the CDR3 comprises 13 residues. Only the CDR3 DNA stays, 39 bases, in frame from base 1. In total, just over 650 healthy bone marrow donors made up the cohort. At the time of sampling, every cohort member was nominally healthy, though immune exposures that went unrecorded were likely present. The donor was CMV seronegative and was included in the group of about 350 seronegative cohort members. A peripheral blood sample was provided by each donor, and peripheral blood mononuclear cells were used for TCR beta sequencing. The Qiagen DNeasy Blood Extraction Kit was used to extract genomic DNA from the blood cell samples. The receptor library was made with the immunoSEQ multiplex PCR assay. The multiplex PCR relied on a mix of 60 forward primers for TCR Vbeta segments and 13 reverse primers for TCR Jbeta segments. A multiplex PCR assay on genomic DNA amplified the CDR3 region of rearranged TCR beta genes. Amplified TCR beta libraries were sequenced as 87-base-pair reads on the Illumina HiSeq System. As for how the authors treated the data: Across the roughly 670 repertoires, a later analysis counted approximately 75 million unique TCR beta chains, roughly 11 million of which were shared by at least two donors. To remove PCR and sequencing errors, raw reads were error-corrected and collapsed into unique sequences using a nearest-neighbor algorithm that merged closely related sequences. V, D and J gene segments were assigned by aligning CDR3 sequences to IMGT reference sequences. For a sequence to be retained, a match of at least six nucleotides was required to both a V gene segment and a J gene segment. A rearrangement counted as productive if the CDR3 had no stop codons and remained in frame with V and J, and every other rearrangement counted as non-productive. CDR3 was defined according to IMGT convention as the region running from the second conserved V-encoded cysteine to the conserved J-encoded phenylalanine. Sequences without an unambiguous match to a single V gene segment were excluded from the earlier analysis of over 500 of the donors. An earlier analysis of about 590 of the donors classified V segments as functional when productive rearrangements were above 56.7% and as segregating when the standard deviation between donors was above 5%. A statistical classification framework was built for diagnosing cytomegalovirus status from the catalog of TCR beta chain sequences. In a later analysis, TCR nucleotide sequences were compared against IMGT/GENE-DB human TR gene sequences so that V and J genes could be assigned. Using the TCRdist pipeline, a later analysis assigned CDR3 sequences along with most-parsimonious VDJ recombination scenarios. In a later analysis, each TCR beta chain was defined by its CDR3 amino acid sequence together with its V-gene family, and reads without a unique V-gene family were excluded. To address suspected cross-contamination and a sequencing artifact, a later analysis removed a few hundred highly shared, low-generation-probability nucleotide sequences. In a later analysis, a clonal expansion index for each public chain was calculated from normalized within-repertoire ranks of inferred template counts. In a later analysis, generation probabilities were computed with a VDJ recombination model fitted to out-of-frame rearrangements, and the resulting probabilities were checked against IGoR. Hypergeometric tests were used in a later analysis to score TCR-TCR, TCR-HLA and TCR-CMV co-occurrence, with a repertoire-size bias correction applied to the TCR pairs. A later analysis estimated false discovery rates by permuting HLA or CMV assignments 20 times. A later analysis grouped co-occurring TCRs with DBSCAN, adding TCRdist sequence similarity when clustering within HLA-allele-positive subsets. Co-occurrence clustering excluded repertoires with fewer than 30,000 or more than 120,000 public chains, plus five with anomalous nucleotide sharing. What TCRdb holds here is the immuneACCESS table cut down to in-frame rearrangements. Part of the clones is not present; checked against another copy, under half of the missing clones reflect an unresolved V gene, and the others are unexplained. The V and J calls and the clone size are those of that table, but D and trimming were determined from the DNA. Within this sample are fewer than 150,000 clones, with roughly 77% of them counted one time only. Together, the top ten hold 1.5% to 2% of the sample.

Material: PBMCs. The rearranged chain carries TRBV7-6 and TRBJ1-4, with the D gene not confidently named. This receptor was taken from a woman in her twenties or thirties in good health and CMV-seronegative. The CDR3 protein sequence reads: CASSLVKSEKLFF. The nucleotides read TGTGCCAGCAGCTTAGTAAAGAGCGAAAAACTGTTTTTT.